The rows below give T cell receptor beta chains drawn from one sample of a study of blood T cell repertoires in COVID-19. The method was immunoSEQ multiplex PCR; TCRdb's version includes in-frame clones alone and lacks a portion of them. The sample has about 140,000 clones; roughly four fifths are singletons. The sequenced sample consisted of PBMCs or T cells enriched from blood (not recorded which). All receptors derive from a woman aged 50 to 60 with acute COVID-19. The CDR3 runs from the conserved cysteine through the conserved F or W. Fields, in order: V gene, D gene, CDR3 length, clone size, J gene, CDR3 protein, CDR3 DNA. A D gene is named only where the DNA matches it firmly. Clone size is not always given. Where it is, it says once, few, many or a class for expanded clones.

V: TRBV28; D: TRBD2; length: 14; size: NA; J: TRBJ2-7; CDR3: CASSSPGLAPEQYF; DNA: TGTGCCAGCAGCAGTCCGGGACTAGCACCCGAGCAGTACTTC
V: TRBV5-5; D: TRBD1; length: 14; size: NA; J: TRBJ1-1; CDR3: CASSWTGVGTEAFF; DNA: TGTGCCAGCAGCTGGACAGGGGTGGGAACTGAAGCTTTCTTT
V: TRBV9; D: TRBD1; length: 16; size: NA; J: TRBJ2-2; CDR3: CASSEPGTGHTGELFF; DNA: TGTGCCAGCAGCGAACCCGGGACAGGGCACACCGGGGAGCTGTTTTTT
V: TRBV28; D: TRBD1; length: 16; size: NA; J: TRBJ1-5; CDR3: CASSLATGQVNQPQHF; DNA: TGTGCCAGCAGCCTAGCAACCGGACAGGTCAATCAGCCCCAGCATTTT
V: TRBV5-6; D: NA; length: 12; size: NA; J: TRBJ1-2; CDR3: CASTLHGYGYTF; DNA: TGTGCCAGCACCCTTCACGGTTATGGCTACACCTTC
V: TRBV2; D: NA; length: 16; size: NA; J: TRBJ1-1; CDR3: CASRADGGGEKTEAFF; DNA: TGTGCCAGCAGGGCTGACGGGGGAGGCGAGAAAACTGAAGCTTTCTTT
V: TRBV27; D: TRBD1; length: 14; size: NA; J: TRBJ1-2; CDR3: CASSLSPGTDGYTF; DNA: TGTGCCAGCAGTTTATCTCCAGGGACAGATGGCTACACCTTC
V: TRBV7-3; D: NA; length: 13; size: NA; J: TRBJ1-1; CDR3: CASSFGLNTEAFF; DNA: TGTGCCAGCAGCTTCGGTTTGAACACTGAAGCTTTCTTT
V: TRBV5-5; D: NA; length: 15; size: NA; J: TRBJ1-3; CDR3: CASSPDSFSGNTIYF; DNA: TGTGCCAGCAGTCCGGACAGCTTCTCTGGAAACACCATATATTTT
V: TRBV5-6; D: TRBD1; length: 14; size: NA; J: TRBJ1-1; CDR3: CASSPTGQNTEAFF; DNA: TGTGCCAGCAGCCCGACAGGGCAGAACACTGAAGCTTTCTTT
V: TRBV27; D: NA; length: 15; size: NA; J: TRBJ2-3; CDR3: CASSLSRANTDTQYF; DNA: TGTGCCAGCAGTTTATCCAGGGCCAACACAGATACGCAGTATTTT
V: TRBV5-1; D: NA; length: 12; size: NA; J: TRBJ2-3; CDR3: CASRLNTDTQYF; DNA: TGCGCCAGCAGATTAAACACAGATACGCAGTATTTT
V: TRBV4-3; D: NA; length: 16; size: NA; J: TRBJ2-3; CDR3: CASSAITSMATDTQYF; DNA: TGCGCCAGCAGCGCAATTACTAGCATGGCCACAGATACGCAGTATTTT
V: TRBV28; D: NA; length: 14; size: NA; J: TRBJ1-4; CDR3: CASSPPSVNEKLFF; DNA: TGTGCCAGCAGTCCCCCCTCGGTTAATGAAAAACTGTTTTTT
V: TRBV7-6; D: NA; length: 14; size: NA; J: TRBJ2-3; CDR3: CASSLDTRTDTQYF; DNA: TGTGCCAGCAGCTTAGACACCCGCACAGATACGCAGTATTTT
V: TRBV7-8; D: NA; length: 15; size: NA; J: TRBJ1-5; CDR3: CASSLGQTSNQPQHF; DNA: TGTGCCAGCAGCTTAGGACAGACTAGCAATCAGCCCCAGCATTTT
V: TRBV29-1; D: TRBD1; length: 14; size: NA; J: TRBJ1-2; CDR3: CSVGGTGTSYGYTF; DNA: TGCAGCGTTGGTGGGACAGGGACCTCCTATGGCTACACCTTC
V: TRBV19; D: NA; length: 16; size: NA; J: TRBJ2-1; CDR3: CASSINTVADQGEQFF; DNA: TGTGCCAGTAGTATAAACACGGTAGCGGACCAGGGTGAGCAGTTCTTC
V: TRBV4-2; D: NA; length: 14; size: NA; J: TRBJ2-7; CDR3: CASSQAAGEREQYF; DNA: TGTGCCAGCAGCCAGGCGGCAGGGGAGCGCGAGCAGTACTTC
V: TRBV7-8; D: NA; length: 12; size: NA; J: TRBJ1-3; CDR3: CASSLDKNTIYF; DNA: TGTGCCAGCAGCTTAGACAAAAACACCATATATTTT
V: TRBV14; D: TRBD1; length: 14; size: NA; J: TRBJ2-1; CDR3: CASSQGQRNNEQFF; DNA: TGTGCCAGCAGCCAGGGACAGAGAAACAATGAGCAGTTCTTC
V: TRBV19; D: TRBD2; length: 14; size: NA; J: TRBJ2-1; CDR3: CASSMVAGVNEQFF; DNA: TGTGCCAGTAGTATGGTAGCGGGAGTCAATGAGCAGTTCTTC
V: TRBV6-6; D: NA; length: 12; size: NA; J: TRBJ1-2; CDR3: CASAGGEYGYTF; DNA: TGTGCCAGCGCAGGAGGGGAGTATGGCTACACCTTC
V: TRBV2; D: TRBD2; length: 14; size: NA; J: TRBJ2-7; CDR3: CASRGRETSYEQYF; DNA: TGTGCCAGCAGGGGGCGGGAGACCTCCTACGAGCAGTACTTC
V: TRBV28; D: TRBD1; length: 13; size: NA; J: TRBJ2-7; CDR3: CASTRDSPYEQYF; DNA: TGTGCCAGCACCCGGGACAGCCCCTACGAGCAGTACTTC
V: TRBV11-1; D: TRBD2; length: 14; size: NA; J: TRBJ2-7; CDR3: CASRSPGGPHEQYF; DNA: TGTGCCAGCAGGTCACCGGGAGGGCCCCACGAGCAGTACTTC
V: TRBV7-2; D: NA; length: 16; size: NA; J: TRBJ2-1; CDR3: CASSLTGSTSYNEQFF; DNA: TGTGCCAGCAGCTTAACGGGTAGCACCTCCTACAATGAGCAGTTCTTC
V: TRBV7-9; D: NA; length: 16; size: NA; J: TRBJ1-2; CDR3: CASSLGARLNNYGYTF; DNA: TGTGCCAGCAGCTTGGGAGCCCGGCTAAATAACTATGGCTACACCTTC
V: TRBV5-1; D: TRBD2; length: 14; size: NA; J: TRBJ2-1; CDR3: CASSVWTSANEQFF; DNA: TGCGCCAGCAGCGTCTGGACTAGCGCCAATGAGCAGTTCTTC
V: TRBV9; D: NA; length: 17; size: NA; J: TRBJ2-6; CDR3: CASSPTGVSSGANVLTF; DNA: TGTGCCAGCAGCCCGACGGGGGTCAGCTCTGGGGCCAACGTCCTGACTTTC
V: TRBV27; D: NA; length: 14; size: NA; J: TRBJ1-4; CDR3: CASSLLGAREKLFF; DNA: TGTGCCAGCAGTTTACTGGGGGCGCGTGAAAAACTGTTTTTT
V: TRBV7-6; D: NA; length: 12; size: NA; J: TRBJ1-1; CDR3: CASSLGEAEAFF; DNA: TGTGCCAGCAGCTTAGGGGAGGCTGAAGCTTTCTTT
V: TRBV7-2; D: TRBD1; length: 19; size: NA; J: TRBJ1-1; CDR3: CASSLVLGWAGGDYTEAFF; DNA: TGTGCCAGCAGCTTAGTTTTAGGGTGGGCAGGGGGCGATTACACTGAAGCTTTCTTT
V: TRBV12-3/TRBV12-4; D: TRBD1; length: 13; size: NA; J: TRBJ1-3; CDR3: CASGQVSGNTIYF; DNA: TGTGCCAGCGGACAGGTCTCTGGAAACACCATATATTTT
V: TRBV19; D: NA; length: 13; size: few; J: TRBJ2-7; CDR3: CASSLTGRYEQYF; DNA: TGTGCCAGTAGTTTAACAGGACGTTACGAGCAGTACTTC
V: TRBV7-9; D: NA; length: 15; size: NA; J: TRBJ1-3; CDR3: CASSLAVQSGNTIYF; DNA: TGTGCCAGCAGCTTAGCCGTCCAGTCTGGAAACACCATATATTTT
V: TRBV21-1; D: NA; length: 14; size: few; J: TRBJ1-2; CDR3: CASSKGRSDYGYTF; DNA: TGTGCCAGCAGCAAGGGCAGGTCAGACTATGGCTACACCTTC
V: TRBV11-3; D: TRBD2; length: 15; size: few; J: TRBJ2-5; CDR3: CASSQLGTSGETQYF; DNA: TGTGCCAGCAGCCAACTAGGGACTAGCGGAGAGACCCAGTACTTC
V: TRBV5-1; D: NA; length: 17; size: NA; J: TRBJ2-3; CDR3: CASSPYTGEPITDTQYF; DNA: TGCGCCAGCAGCCCCTATACGGGAGAACCAATCACAGATACGCAGTATTTT
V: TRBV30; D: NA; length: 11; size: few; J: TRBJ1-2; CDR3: CAWRKGLGYTF; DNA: TGTGCCTGGAGAAAGGGACTCGGCTACACCTTC
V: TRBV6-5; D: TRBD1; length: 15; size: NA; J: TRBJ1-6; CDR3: CASSYEGRGLSPLHF; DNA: TGTGCCAGCAGTTACGAAGGCAGGGGGCTTTCACCCCTCCACTTT
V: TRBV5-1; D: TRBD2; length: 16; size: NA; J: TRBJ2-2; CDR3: CASSPRTSGATGELFF; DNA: TGCGCCAGCAGCCCCCGGACTAGCGGGGCCACCGGGGAGCTGTTTTTT
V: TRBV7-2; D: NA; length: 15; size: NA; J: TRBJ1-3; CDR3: CASSLGDVSGNTIYF; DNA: TGTGCCAGCAGCTTAGGAGATGTATCTGGAAACACCATATATTTT
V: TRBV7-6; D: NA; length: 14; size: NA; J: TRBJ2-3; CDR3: CASSRDSGTDTQYF; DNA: TGTGCCAGCAGCCGAGATTCCGGGACAGATACGCAGTATTTT
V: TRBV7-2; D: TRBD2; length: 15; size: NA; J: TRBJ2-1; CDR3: CASRASGSSYNEQFF; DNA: TGTGCCAGCAGAGCAAGCGGGAGCTCCTACAATGAGCAGTTCTTC
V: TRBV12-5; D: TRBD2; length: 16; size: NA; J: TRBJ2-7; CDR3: CASGSGTSGTLGEQYF; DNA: TGTGCTAGTGGTTCCGGGACTAGCGGAACCCTAGGCGAGCAGTACTTC
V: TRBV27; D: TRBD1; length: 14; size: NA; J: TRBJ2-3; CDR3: CASSRDRNLDTQYF; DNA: TGTGCCAGCAGTCGGGACAGAAACCTAGATACGCAGTATTTT
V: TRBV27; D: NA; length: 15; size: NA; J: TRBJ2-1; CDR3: CASSLLRGGLNEQFF; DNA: TGTGCCAGCAGTTTACTGAGGGGGGGACTTAATGAGCAGTTCTTC
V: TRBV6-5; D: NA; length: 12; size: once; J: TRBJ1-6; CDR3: CASRTYNSPLHF; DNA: TGTGCCAGCAGAACTTATAATTCACCCCTCCACTTT